Listed below are T cell receptor beta chains from one sample, sequenced in a study of regulatory T cells in long-lasting Graves disease. TCRdb itself ran the multiplex PCR reads through MiXCR, one entry per CDR3 protein. The table lists about 400,000 distinct CDR3 sequences, approximately 16% of them singletons. The sample also formed part of further work on T cells in Graves' hyperthyroidism and ophthalmopathy.

Material: peripheral blood mononuclear cells (PBMCs), obtained at new diagnosis, from a patient treated with antithyroid drugs. These receptors came from a woman aged 40-49 years with Graves disease. CDR3s include the opening cysteine and the closing phenylalanine or tryptophan. A D gene is named only where the DNA matches it firmly. Clone size appears in some rows only: once, few, many, or a class for an expanded clone.

clone_size j_call v_call d_call cdr3_nt cdr3_aa
many TRBJ1-6 TRBV13 - TGTGCCAGCAGCGTAGGAATTTCACCCCTCCACTTT CASSVGISPLHF
- TRBJ2-1 TRBV7-2 TRBD2 TGTGCCAGCAGCCGAACTCCGGGACTAGCGGAGATCAATGAGCAGTTCTTC CASSRTPGLAEINEQFF
- TRBJ2-5 TRBV7-9 - TGTGCCAGCAGTCTACTGGGGCCATTGAGAGAGACCCAGTACTTC CASSLLGPLRETQYF
many TRBJ2-5 TRBV2 - TGTGCCAGCCGCCAATGGACAGGAGGGCCCTCGGAGACCCAGTACTTC CASRQWTGGPSETQYF
many TRBJ2-7 TRBV9 TRBD1 TGTGCCAGCAGCGTAGCAGGACAGGGGGCGAGCCACGAGCAGTACTTC CASSVAGQGASHEQYF
many TRBJ2-7 TRBV7-6 TRBD1 TGTGCCAGCAGCCAACGGGACAGTCCTACGAGGCAGTACTTC CASSQRDSPTRQYF
- TRBJ2-2 TRBV30 TRBD2 TGTGCCTGGAGTGTACGGGGACTAGCGGCATCCGGGGAGCTGTTTTTT CAWSVRGLAASGELFF
- TRBJ2-1 TRBV12-3/TRBV12-4 - TGTGCCAGCAGTTTCGTCTTGGGCGGGAACAAGGGTGAGCAGTCCTTC CASSFVLGGNKGEQSF
many TRBJ2-2 TRBV12-3/TRBV12-4 - TGTGCCAGCAAAATCTCCGGGGAGCTGTTTTTT CASKISGELFF
- TRBJ2-4 TRBV27 - TGTGCCAGCAGTTTAGAACCCCCCCCTCTAGCCAAAAACATTCAGTACTTC CASSLEPPPLAKNIQYF